The text below deals with one T cell receptor beta chain. The antigen is not known. This sample is part of a study of cytomegalovirus exposure and HLA in healthy donors. Background on the study: The use of the same platform for the 100 to 150 validation repertoires and the 550 to 850 first-cohort repertoires was reported by a later analysis.

Study-level points and caveats: Across donors, most TCRs were seen rarely, yet some public ones were widespread. That first-cohort TCR clusters tended to co-occur in the 90 to 150 validation repertoires was found in a later analysis. Three chains linked to CMV were shown in vitro to be specific for CMV antigens.

Method: immunoSEQ multiplex PCR; TCRdb's copy keeps in-frame clones and lacks some. Counted here are around 220,000 clones, almost 90% occurring once; the ten biggest clones make up 2.9%. V shed 4 bases and J shed 9 bases, with 22 bases lying between them. The CDR3 length is 16 residues. Germline CDR1 SGDLS, CDR2 YYNGEE. This TCR came from a woman younger than 30 in good health and CMV-seronegative. The chain uses TRBV9 and TRBJ1-4; tentatively, D is TRBD1 (5 bases). The sequenced sample consisted of PBMCs. The CDR3 protein is CASSSPWDSGGQKLFF. The CDR3 bases are TGTGCCAGCAGCTCCCCCTGGGACTCCGGGGGTCAAAAACTGTTTTTT.